The rows below give T cell receptor beta chains drawn from one sample of a study of T cell responses to AZD1222 COVID-19 vaccine. TCRdb keeps only in-frame clones here, not all; method: immunoSEQ multiplex PCR. The profile shows approximately 46,000 clones, roughly 80% of them singletons. The specimen was peripheral blood, collected on day 0 of AZD1222 vaccination. These receptors were collected from an adult in good health. Each CDR3 is given with its conserved first and last residue. Each record gives: V gene, J gene, clone size, D gene, CDR3 DNA, CDR3 protein. A D gene is named only where the DNA matches it firmly. Some rows have no size entry. The others give once, few or many, or a class for an expanded clone.

>TRBV5-6|TRBJ1-6|NA|TRBD1
TGTGCCAGCAGCGTGAACAGGGGACGTTCACCCCTCCACTTT
CASSVNRGRSPLHF
>TRBV10-3|TRBJ2-1|NA|NA
TGTGCCATCAGTGTGGGCACAGGGATTGGCAATGAGCAGTTCTTC
CAISVGTGIGNEQFF
>TRBV6-5|TRBJ2-5|NA|NA
TGTGCCAGCAGTTACGGGCTAGGGTCTAGAGCCCAGTACTTC
CASSYGLGSRAQYF
>TRBV5-4|TRBJ1-4|NA|TRBD1
TGTGCCAGCAGCTCCGGACAGGGCGGAACTAATGAAAAACTGTTTTTT
CASSSGQGGTNEKLFF
>TRBV5-1|TRBJ2-3|NA|TRBD1
TGCGCCAGCAGCTGGGGGACAGATAGCACAGATACGCAGTATTTT
CASSWGTDSTDTQYF
>TRBV5-4|TRBJ2-3|few|NA
TGTGCCAGCAGCCGGGACGGCCGGGGGGATACGCAGTATTTT
CASSRDGRGDTQYF
>TRBV30|TRBJ1-1|NA|NA
TGTGCCTGGAGCACGAACACTGAAGCTTTCTTT
CAWSTNTEAFF
>TRBV4-1|TRBJ1-4|NA|NA
TGCGCCAGCAGCCAAGATCGCAGCCTTGCAACTAATGAAAAACTGTTTTTT
CASSQDRSLATNEKLFF
>TRBV28|TRBJ2-5|NA|TRBD1
TGTGCCAGCAGGTCTTACAGGGGGGAGACCCAGTACTTC
CASRSYRGETQYF
>TRBV9|TRBJ1-1|NA|NA
TGTGCCAGCAGCGTAGGGATGGAGAACACTGAAGCTTTCTTT
CASSVGMENTEAFF
>TRBV18|TRBJ2-6|NA|NA
TGTGCCAGCTCACAACAGGGCTCTGGGGCCAACGTCCTGACTTTC
CASSQQGSGANVLTF
>TRBV10-3|TRBJ2-3|few|NA
TGTGCCATCAGTGAGCAGGCGGGGAGCACAGATACGCAGTATTTT
CAISEQAGSTDTQYF
>TRBV6-6|TRBJ1-6|NA|TRBD1
TGTGCCAGCAGTCCTACTTCCGGGACAGGGGGCGGAGGGTATAATTCACCCCTCCACTTT
CASSPTSGTGGGGYNSPLHF
>TRBV20-1|TRBJ2-7|NA|NA
TGCAGTGCTAGGAGGGCCTACGAGCAGTACTTC
CSARRAYEQYF
>TRBV2|TRBJ2-1|NA|TRBD1
TGTGCCAGCAACCCGGGACAGGGGGCCTATGAGCAGTTCTTC
CASNPGQGAYEQFF
>TRBV11-1|TRBJ2-7|NA|TRBD1
TGTGCCAGCAGCTTTGGCCCAGGACAGGTCAAGCAGTACTTC
CASSFGPGQVKQYF
>TRBV15|TRBJ1-1|NA|NA
TGTGCCACCAGCAGAGTGCCAGGGGCCACGAACACTGAAGCTTTCTTT
CATSRVPGATNTEAFF
>TRBV9|TRBJ1-1|NA|NA
TGTGCCAGCAGCGCGGACGGTATGAACACTGAAGCTTTCTTT
CASSADGMNTEAFF
>TRBV6-5|TRBJ2-1|NA|NA
TGTGCCAGCAGCGACGGCGGGAACTCCTACAATGAGCAGTTCTTC
CASSDGGNSYNEQFF
>TRBV3-1/TRBV3-2|TRBJ2-1|NA|TRBD2
TGTGCCAGCAGCCAAGGGGCGGGACTAGCGGGATACAATGAGCAGTTCTTC
CASSQGAGLAGYNEQFF
>TRBV6-5|TRBJ1-5|few|NA
TGTGCCAGCAGTCGGTCAGCGGGCGGGCCCCAGCATTTT
CASSRSAGGPQHF
>TRBV28|TRBJ1-1|once|TRBD1
TGTGCCAGCAGTTTATGGGACAGGGGAGGCACTGAAGCTTTCTTT
CASSLWDRGGTEAFF
>TRBV28|TRBJ2-1|NA|TRBD2
TGTGCCAGCAGTCCAACTGACGGGACTAGCGGGAGGGGACATGAGCAGTTCTTC
CASSPTDGTSGRGHEQFF
>TRBV7-9|TRBJ2-7|once|NA
TGTGCCAGCAGCCCAGAAGCCCTCGGGGAGCAGTACTTC
CASSPEALGEQYF
>TRBV6-5|TRBJ1-5|NA|NA
TGTGCCAGCAGGAACCGGGACTTCTTTCAGCCCCAGCATTTT
CASRNRDFFQPQHF
>TRBV29-1|TRBJ2-3|once|NA
TGCAGCGTTCAGGGGGGGTCCAACACAGATACGCAGTATTTT
CSVQGGSNTDTQYF
>TRBV19|TRBJ2-1|NA|TRBD2
TGTGCCAGTAGTATCAGTCTAGCGGTCTACAATGAGCAGTTCTTC
CASSISLAVYNEQFF
>TRBV2|TRBJ1-6|NA|NA
TGTGCCAGCAGCGTAGACTCCGATTCACCCCTCCACTTT
CASSVDSDSPLHF
>TRBV5-1|TRBJ1-2|NA|TRBD1
TGCGCCAGCAGCTGGAAGACTATGGGGACAGAGGGCTCTGGCTACACCTTC
CASSWKTMGTEGSGYTF
>TRBV3-1/TRBV3-2|TRBJ2-2|once|NA
TGTGCCAGCAGCCAAGATCTTGGGGGAACCGGGGAGCTGTTTTTT
CASSQDLGGTGELFF
>TRBV5-4|TRBJ2-1|NA|TRBD1
TGTGCCAGCAGCTGGGGACAGGGGGTAATCGCTGAGCAGTTCTTC
CASSWGQGVIAEQFF
>TRBV28|TRBJ2-3|NA|TRBD1
TGTGCCAGCAGCACAGGGGGAGTATCGACAGATACGCAGTATTTT
CASSTGGVSTDTQYF
>TRBV24-1|TRBJ1-1|NA|NA
TGTGCCACCAGTGTCGCTGACGGCACTGAAGCTTTCTTT
CATSVADGTEAFF
>TRBV5-8|TRBJ2-7|NA|NA
TGTGCCAGCAGCTTGCTATCCGACGAGCAGTACTTC
CASSLLSDEQYF
>TRBV6-5|TRBJ1-5|NA|NA
TGTGCCAGCAGTTCCCGGACAGCTAATCAGCCCCAGCATTTT
CASSSRTANQPQHF
>TRBV6-5|TRBJ2-7|NA|TRBD2
TGTGCCAGCAGTAAAAGCGGGAGGGCCGGGGAGCAGTACTTC
CASSKSGRAGEQYF
>TRBV15|TRBJ1-2|NA|NA
TGTGCCACCAGCGGGGGATTTAGTGGTTACACCTTC
CATSGGFSGYTF
>TRBV30|TRBJ1-6|few|NA
TGTGCCTGGAGGTCGTGGACACCAAGCTCCTATAATTCACCCCTCCACTTT
CAWRSWTPSSYNSPLHF
>TRBV3-1/TRBV3-2|TRBJ1-6|NA|TRBD1
TGTGCCAGCAGCCAAGGGACAGGGTGGAATTCACCCCTCCACTTT
CASSQGTGWNSPLHF
>TRBV10-3|TRBJ2-5|NA|TRBD2
TGTGCCATCAGTGAGTCTCTAGCGGGGCAAGAGACCCAGTACTTC
CAISESLAGQETQYF
>TRBV19|TRBJ1-3|NA|NA
TGTGCCAGTAGCCAGGCTACTACTGGAAACACCATATATTTT
CASSQATTGNTIYF
>TRBV7-9|TRBJ1-2|NA|NA
TGTGCCAGCAGCCCTTCAGGGGATAGGGGCTACACCTTC
CASSPSGDRGYTF
>TRBV28|TRBJ1-3|NA|NA
TGTGCCAGCAGTTCTCCGACGGTCACCGGAAACACCATATATTTT
CASSSPTVTGNTIYF
>TRBV27|TRBJ1-2|NA|NA
TGTGCCAGCAGTTTATCAGGGACCCACTATGGCTACACCTTC
CASSLSGTHYGYTF
>TRBV28|TRBJ1-2|NA|TRBD1
TGTGCCAGCAGTCCCGACAGGGGGCGCCCCCCTTTTAACTATGGCTACACCTTC
CASSPDRGRPPFNYGYTF